This section outlines one T cell receptor beta chain sequence together with its context. Its antigen is as yet unknown. Clones were read by immunoSEQ multiplex PCR, and TCRdb kept only the in-frame ones, dropping some. Of around 88,000 clones listed, about 68% are singletons. This entry is derived from a study of shared clonotypes between healthy human individuals. Across the whole study: Aged between 18 and 49, the donors were a couple of women and three men.

Study-wide results and caveats: Among several donors, about 4.6% of naive CD4 clonotypes were found in common. Sequencing of the sorted subsets was shown by rarefaction to be incomplete despite large depth.

Germline V gives CDR1 KGHSH, CDR2 LQKENI. There are 13 residues in the CDR3. Trimming took 6 bases from V and 6 from J; bases not matched to a gene: 6. The sequence came from a man younger than 45 in good health. Sequences were obtained from memory CD8+ T cells sorted from blood. The subset is: CD45RO+ cells pooled with CCR7-negative TemRA cells. This chain links TRBV18 with TRBJ2-7, with 9 bases fitting TRBD2. The CDR3 sequence is CASSTSGGPEQYF. CDR3 nucleotides: TGTGCCAGCTCGACTAGCGGCGGGCCCGAGCAGTACTTC. The whole variable domain, remainder taken from reference TRBV18 and TRBJ2-7, is NAGVMQNPRHLVRRRGQEARLRCSPMKGHSHVYWYRQLPEEGLKFMVYLQKENIIDESGMPKERFSAEFPKEGPSILRIQQVVRGDSAAYFCASSTSGGPEQYFGPGTRLTVT.